One and the same sample provided the 29 T cell receptor beta chains below, sequenced in a study of STAT5B mutations in CD4+ large granular lymphocyte leukemia. Sequencing was performed with immunoSEQ multiplex PCR; in TCRdb, only in-frame clones are kept and a portion is missing. The sample records under 25,000 clones, around two thirds being singletons. Source material: CD4+ T cells from blood buffy coats. All receptors come from a human donor in good health.

The CDR3: CASSYSEQSYGYTF. Written as DNA, the CDR3 is TGTGCCAGCAGTTACTCGGAACAGAGTTATGGCTACACCTTC. The V gene is TRBV6-6, the J gene TRBJ1-2; no firm D call. Germline values: CDR1 MNHNY, CDR2 SVGAGI (reference sequence). The CDR3 has 14 residues. Between the trimmed V and J ends, which lost 0 bases and 5 bases, there was a span of 10 bases.

The V call is TRBV29-1, the J call TRBJ1-2, with 10 bases identical to TRBD1. The V and J ends lost 3 bases and 4 bases, in that order; junction bases with no gene match: 14. The CDR3 spans 17 residues. Germline values: CDR1 SQVTM, CDR2 ANQGSEA. The CDR3 reads CSVEGTRDRGYGYGYTF. CDR3 in DNA: TGCAGCGTTGAGGGAACCAGGGACAGGGGATACGGCTATGGCTACACCTTC. Drawing the rest from reference TRBV29-1 and TRBJ1-2, the complete variable domain is SAVISQKPSRDICQRGTSLTIQCQVDSQVTMMFWYRQQPGQSLTLIATANQGSEATYESGFVIDKFPISRPNLTFSTLTVSNMSPEDSSIYLCSVEGTRDRGYGYGYTFGSGTRLTVV.

There are a few counts of this clone. The gene calls are TRBV19 and TRBJ1-2, with D perhaps TRBD1 (5 bases). Trimming took 4 bases from V and 7 from J, leaving 10 bases between them. The CDR3 is made up of 12 amino acids. CDR1 and CDR2 from the germline V gene are LNHDA and SQIVND (reference sequence). CDR3 amino acids: CASSNTGGGYTF. For the CDR3, the DNA is TGTGCCAGTAGTAACACCGGGGGTGGCTACACCTTC.

With regard to this clone: The sample has other DNA sequences that encode this CDR3 too. The rearrangement links TRBV28 to TRBJ1-2; 9 nucleotides line up with TRBD1. This CDR3 has 14 residues. Unmatched junction bases numbered 6, after V lost 5 bases and J lost 5 bases. CDR1 and CDR2 from the germline V gene are MDHEN and SYDVKM. The chain's CDR3 is CASSQGQGSYGYTF. CDR3 DNA: TGTGCCAGCAGTCAGGGACAGGGAAGTTATGGCTACACCTTC.

This chain uses TRBV9 with TRBJ1-3; no clear D. The CDR3 covers 16 residues. Germline CDR1 SGDLS, CDR2 YYNGEE. Trimming pared 1 base from V and 2 bases from J, leaving 13 bases between. The CDR3 here is CASSVRGTRAGNTIYF. The CDR3 nucleotides read TGTGCCAGCAGCGTACGGGGTACAAGGGCTGGAAACACCATATATTTT.

The V call is TRBV7-9, the J call TRBJ2-5; D remains unclear. Germline V lookup: CDR1 SEHNR, CDR2 FQNEAQ (reference sequence). The CDR3 sequence is 15 residues long. Trimming stripped 2 bases from V and 2 bases from J, with 12 bases between. This CDR3 reads CASSLSSGGQETQYF. The CDR3 region has the DNA TGTGCCAGCAGCTTAAGTTCGGGTGGGCAAGAGACCCAGTACTTC.

This clone has just a few counts. V gene TRBV18 combines with J gene TRBJ2-7, with unresolved D. Trimming stripped 3 bases from V and 2 bases from J, with 11 bases between. This CDR3 contains 14 residues. The germline V gene has CDR1 KGHSH and CDR2 LQKENI. This CDR3 reads CASSPDAHTYEQYF. The DNA of the CDR3 is TGTGCCAGCTCACCCGACGCGCACACCTACGAGCAGTACTTC.

The chain has TRBV28 and TRBJ2-5, with a weak D call TRBD2 (5 bases). The CDR3 runs to 12 residues. Between the trimmed V and J ends, which lost 8 bases and 2 bases, there was a span of 9 bases. Germline CDR1 MDHEN, CDR2 SYDVKM. This chain's CDR3 is CASGRGQETQYF. In DNA, the CDR3 is TGTGCCAGCGGCCGCGGGCAAGAGACCCAGTACTTC.

The chain recombines TRBV6-4 with TRBJ1-5; D may be TRBD1 (5 bases). There are 17 residues in the CDR3. Germline CDR1 is MRHNA and CDR2 is SNTAGT. Trimming cost V 10 bases and J 0 bases, with 22 bases left between them. The chain's CDR3 is CATPPHIGVNSNQPQHF. The CDR3 coding sequence is TGTGCCACCCCGCCTCACATAGGGGTCAATAGCAATCAGCCCCAGCATTTT.

This clone is medium-sized by share. The chain employs TRBV11-2 and TRBJ1-5, with D perhaps TRBD1 (6 bases). Deletions cut 6 bases from V and 4 bases from J, with 10 bases between. This CDR3 spans 13 amino acids. Germline CDR1 is SGHAT and CDR2 is FQNNGV. CDR3 in amino acids: CASRLGGNQPQHF. The CDR3 DNA reads as TGTGCCAGCAGACTAGGGGGGAATCAGCCCCAGCATTTT.

This chain uses TRBV28 with TRBJ1-4; 7 positions match TRBD1. V shed 6 bases and J 2 bases; nucleotides not matched to a gene: 15. CDR3 length: 18 amino acids. Germline V gives CDR1 MDHEN, CDR2 SYDVKM. CDR3 loop: CASRHDREWVPTNEKLFF. As DNA, the CDR3 is TGTGCCAGCAGACACGACAGGGAGTGGGTGCCGACTAATGAAAAACTGTTTTTT. Full variable domain (rest looked up from reference TRBV28 and TRBJ1-4): DVKVTQSSRYLVKRTGEKVFLECVQDMDHENMFWYRQDPGLGLRLIYFSYDVKMKEKGDIPEGYSVSREKKERFSLILESASTNQTSMYLCASRHDREWVPTNEKLFFGSGTQLSVL.

V usage is TRBV27 and J usage is TRBJ2-5; possibly TRBD1 or TRBD2 for D (7 bases each). CDR1 and CDR2 (germline): MNHEY, SMNVEV (reference sequence). Trimming took off 6 bases at V and 4 bases at J, with 18 bases between the two ends. The CDR3 loop spans 15 amino acids. The CDR3 protein is CASSQGGSQPETQYF. The CDR3 bases are TGTGCCAGCAGCCAGGGGGGGTCACAGCCAGAGACCCAGTACTTC.

The CDR3 protein is CASRGDWSEQYF. CDR3 nucleotide sequence: TGTGCCAGCAGGGGGGACTGGAGCGAGCAGTACTTC. The chain recombines TRBV7-2 with TRBJ2-7, with a weak D call TRBD2 (6 bases). The V end was cut by 6 bases, the J end by 6 bases, with 12 bases between. This CDR3 comprises 12 residues. Germline loops: CDR1 SGHTA, CDR2 FQGNSA. Complete variable domain (other parts from reference TRBV7-2 and TRBJ2-7): GAGVSQSPSNKVTEKGKDVELRCDPISGHTALYWYRQSLGQGLEFLIYFQGNSAPDKSGLPSDRFSAERTGGSVSTLTIQRTQQEDSAVYLCASRGDWSEQYFGPGTRLTVT.

V usage is TRBV27 and J usage is TRBJ1-4; a weak D match, TRBD1 (6 bases). CDR1 and CDR2 from the germline V gene are MNHEY and SMNVEV (reference sequence). The length of the CDR3 is 14 residues. The V and J ends lost 7 bases and 10 bases respectively, with 19 bases between them. The CDR3 coding sequence is TGTGCCAGCACCCCCAACGGAAGGGGGGGAAAACTGTTTTTT. It yields the protein CASTPNGRGGKLFF. The full variable domain, in which reference TRBV27 and TRBJ1-4 provide the parts outside the CDR3, is EAQVTQNPRYLITVTGKKLTVTCSQNMNHEYMSWYRQDPGLGLRQIYYSMNVEVTDKGDVPEGYKVSRKEKRNFPLILESPSPNQTSLYFCASTPNGRGGKLFFGSGTQLSVL.

The chain is built from TRBV7-2 and TRBJ1-3; D gene unclear. This CDR3 is 11 amino acids long. Between the trimmed V and J ends, which lost 6 bases and 2 bases, there was a span of 2 bases. Germline-derived CDR1 and CDR2 are SGHTA and FQGNSA. The CDR3 DNA is TGTGCCAGCAGAGCTGGAAACACCATATATTTT. It codes for CASRAGNTIYF.

This chain uses TRBV28 with TRBJ1-2; TRBD1 aligns across 8 bases. Germline-derived CDR1 and CDR2 are MDHEN and SYDVKM. This CDR3 comprises 15 residues. J gave up 7 bases and V 2 bases, and 9 bases lay outside the gene matches. As DNA, the CDR3 is TGTGCCAGCAGTTTAGTCCAGGACAGGGTACGTGGCTACACCTTC. Its translation is CASSLVQDRVRGYTF.

The sample holds a few counts of this clone. The J gene is TRBJ1-1, the V gene TRBV5-1, with TRBD1 matching over 8 bases. Germline V gene data show CDR1 as SGHRS and CDR2 as YFSETQ. J lost 1 base, V lost 5 bases, and 4 bases had no gene match. The CDR3 contains 14 residues. CDR3 loop: CASRKDRGNTEAFF. The CDR3 nucleotides are TGCGCCAGCAGAAAAGACAGGGGGAACACTGAAGCTTTCTTT.

The CDR3 DNA is TGCGCCAGCAGCCAAGATACGGGGGGCACTGAAGCTTTCTTT. Its translation is CASSQDTGGTEAFF. The rearrangement uses TRBV4-3 and TRBJ1-1; possible D gene TRBD1, 5 bases. Germline CDR1 LGHNA, CDR2 YSLEER. V was pared by 0 bases and J by 4 bases, with 9 bases between. CDR3 size: 14 residues.

This clone has a single count. This chain links TRBV2 with TRBJ2-5; 9 nucleotides line up with TRBD2. The junction had 0 bases not matched to a gene; V was cut back by 3 bases and J by 1 base. The CDR3 has 14 residues. CDR1 SNHLY and CDR2 FYNNEI come from the germline V gene. In nucleotides, the CDR3 is TGTGCCAGCAGTGAGACTAGCGGCCAAGAGACCCAGTACTTC. Protein product: CASSETSGQETQYF. Variable domain in full (rest from reference TRBV2 and TRBJ2-5): EPEVTQTPSHQVTQMGQEVILRCVPISNHLYFYWYRQILGQKVEFLVSFYNNEISEKSEIFDDQFSVERPDGSNFTLKIRSTKLEDSAMYFCASSETSGQETQYFGPGTRLLVL.

The genes are TRBV5-4 and TRBJ2-3; D is unclear. The CDR3 sequence is 14 residues long. V was clipped by 5 bases and J by 2 bases, with 12 bases between them. Germline CDR1 SGHNT, CDR2 YYREEE (reference sequence). The CDR3: CASRSSRFTDTQYF. In nucleotides, the CDR3 is TGTGCCAGCAGGAGTAGCCGATTCACAGATACGCAGTATTTT.

This clone was counted once. The chain joins TRBV19 to TRBJ2-5, with D tentatively TRBD1 (6 bases). V was clipped by 2 bases and J by 1 base, with 11 bases between them. The CDR3 runs 15 residues. Germline CDR1 and CDR2: LNHDA and SQIVND (reference sequence). The CDR3 bases are TGTGCCAGTAGTATAACCCACAGGGTCCAAGAGACCCAGTACTTC. It specifies CASSITHRVQETQYF. Using reference TRBV19 and TRBJ2-5 for the parts outside the CDR3, the full variable domain is DGGITQSPKYLFRKEGQNVTLSCEQNLNHDAMYWYRQDPGQGLRLIYYSQIVNDFQKGDIAEGYSVSREKKESFPLTVTSAQKNPTAFYLCASSITHRVQETQYFGPGTRLLVL.

This chain joins TRBV29-1 and TRBJ2-3, with no clear D. Germline loops: CDR1 SQVTM, CDR2 ANQGSEA. The CDR3 is made up of 12 amino acids. Between the trimmed V and J ends, which lost 5 bases and 0 bases, there was a span of 6 bases. The CDR3 region is CSVMQSTDTQYF. The CDR3 DNA sequence: TGCAGCGTTATGCAGAGCACAGATACGCAGTATTTT.

This sequence joins TRBV27 and TRBJ1-2; D is uncertain. The V gene's germline CDR1 is MNHEY and CDR2 SMNVEV (reference sequence). The CDR3 has 13 amino acids. V dropped 2 bases and J dropped 3 bases, with 7 bases sitting between them. The CDR3 region is CASSLKGYYGYTF. CDR3 DNA: TGTGCCAGCAGTTTAAAAGGGTACTATGGCTACACCTTC.

The chain couples TRBV9 to TRBJ1-3; a weak D match, TRBD1 (6 bases). This CDR3 region has 13 residues. The V end lost 6 bases, the J end lost 9 bases, and 16 bases lay between the germline ends. Germline CDR1 reads SGDLS; CDR2 reads YYNGEE. CDR3 coding DNA: TGTGCCAGCACTAATCCGGGGGCATTCACCATATATTTT. It translates to CASTNPGAFTIYF.

The CDR3 protein is CASSRTIAGEQFF. The CDR3 nucleotides read TGTGCCAGCAGCCGGACGATTGCGGGTGAGCAGTTCTTC. This sequence joins TRBV7-3 and TRBJ2-1; a possible D gene is TRBD2 (5 bases). In germline, CDR1 is SGHTA, CDR2 FQGTGA. The CDR3 has 13 amino acids. Trimming removed 5 bases at V and 9 bases at J, with 14 bases between.

The chain joins TRBV14 to TRBJ2-2; the D call may be TRBD1 or TRBD2 (5 bases each). V was trimmed by 4 bases and J by 6 bases, leaving 12 bases between them. The CDR3 consists of 14 residues. Germline V CDR1 and CDR2: SGHDN, FVKESK. CDR3 loop: CASSRSGPSGELFF. CDR3 coding DNA: TGTGCCAGCAGCCGATCGGGGCCGTCCGGGGAGCTGTTTTTT.

This clone has just a few counts. The junction does not match germline at one end; this may be a read error. This rearrangement joins TRBV2 to TRBJ1-2; no clear D. This CDR3 is 12 amino acids long. Germline V gene sequence: CDR1 SNHLY, CDR2 FYNNEI. Here the CDR3 reads CASSEIKKLLGF. The CDR3 DNA reads as TGTGCCAGCAGTGAAATCAAGAAGCTGTTAGGCTTC.

This sequence joins TRBV29-1 and TRBJ1-1; D is unresolved. The germline gives CDR1 SQVTM, CDR2 ANQGSEA. CDR3 length equals 13 residues. Trimming shortened V by 3 bases and J by 0 bases, and 8 bases separated the two germline ends. Written as DNA, the CDR3 is TGCAGCGTTGACGCAGCCATGAACACTGAAGCTTTCTTT. Protein: CSVDAAMNTEAFF.

The rearrangement links TRBV6-1 to TRBJ2-7; D remains ambiguous. Deletions cut 2 bases from V and 4 bases from J, with 6 bases between. Looked up from germline, CDR1 is MNHNS and CDR2 is SASEGT. The CDR3 spans 12 residues. This chain's CDR3 is CASSEFGYEQYV. CDR3 nucleotide sequence: TGTGCCAGCAGTGAATTTGGTTACGAGCAGTACGTC.